This TCR beta chain was sequenced during a study of T cell repertoires in cytomegalovirus infection. Across the study: HLA-B-restricted CMV epitopes that are well studied were used alongside recently identified HLA-C-restricted ones.

This CDR3 has 19 residues. The ends lost 0 bases at V and 4 bases at J; junction bases unmatched: 16. Germline V gives CDR1 SGHTA, CDR2 FQGNSA. One entry per CDR3 protein, called by TCRdb with MiXCR from the reads. Among under 130,000 distinct CDR3 sequences listed, over 40% were seen once. This clonotype showed up just a few times. Its specificity is not known. Sequenced material: CD8+ T cells from cultured PBMCs, taken from culture after CMV antigen stimulation. The clonotype was recovered from a human donor in good health (CMV status not recorded). Some clones in this sample may be carry-over from other donors' samples. The chain employs TRBV7-2 and TRBJ2-3; 7 nucleotides match TRBD2. The CDR3 DNA reads TGTGCCAGCAGCTTAGCGCGTAAGCGGGGTCTCTTCGGCGCAGATACGCAGTATTTT. It translates to CASSLARKRGLFGADTQYF.